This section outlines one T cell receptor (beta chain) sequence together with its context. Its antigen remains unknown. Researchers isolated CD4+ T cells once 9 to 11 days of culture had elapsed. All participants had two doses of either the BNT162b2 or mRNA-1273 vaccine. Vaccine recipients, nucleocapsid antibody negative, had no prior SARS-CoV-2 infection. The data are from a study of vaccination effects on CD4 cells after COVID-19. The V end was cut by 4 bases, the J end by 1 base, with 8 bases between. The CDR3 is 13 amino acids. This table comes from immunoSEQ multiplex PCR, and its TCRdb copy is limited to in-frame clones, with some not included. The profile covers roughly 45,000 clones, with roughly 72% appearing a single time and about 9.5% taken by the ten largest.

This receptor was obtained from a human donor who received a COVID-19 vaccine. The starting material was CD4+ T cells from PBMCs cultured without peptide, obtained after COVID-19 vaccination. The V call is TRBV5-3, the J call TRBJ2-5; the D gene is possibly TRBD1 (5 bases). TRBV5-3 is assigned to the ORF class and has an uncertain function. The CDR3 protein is CARSRQSQETQYF. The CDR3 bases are TGTGCCAGAAGCCGACAGTCCCAAGAGACCCAGTACTTC.